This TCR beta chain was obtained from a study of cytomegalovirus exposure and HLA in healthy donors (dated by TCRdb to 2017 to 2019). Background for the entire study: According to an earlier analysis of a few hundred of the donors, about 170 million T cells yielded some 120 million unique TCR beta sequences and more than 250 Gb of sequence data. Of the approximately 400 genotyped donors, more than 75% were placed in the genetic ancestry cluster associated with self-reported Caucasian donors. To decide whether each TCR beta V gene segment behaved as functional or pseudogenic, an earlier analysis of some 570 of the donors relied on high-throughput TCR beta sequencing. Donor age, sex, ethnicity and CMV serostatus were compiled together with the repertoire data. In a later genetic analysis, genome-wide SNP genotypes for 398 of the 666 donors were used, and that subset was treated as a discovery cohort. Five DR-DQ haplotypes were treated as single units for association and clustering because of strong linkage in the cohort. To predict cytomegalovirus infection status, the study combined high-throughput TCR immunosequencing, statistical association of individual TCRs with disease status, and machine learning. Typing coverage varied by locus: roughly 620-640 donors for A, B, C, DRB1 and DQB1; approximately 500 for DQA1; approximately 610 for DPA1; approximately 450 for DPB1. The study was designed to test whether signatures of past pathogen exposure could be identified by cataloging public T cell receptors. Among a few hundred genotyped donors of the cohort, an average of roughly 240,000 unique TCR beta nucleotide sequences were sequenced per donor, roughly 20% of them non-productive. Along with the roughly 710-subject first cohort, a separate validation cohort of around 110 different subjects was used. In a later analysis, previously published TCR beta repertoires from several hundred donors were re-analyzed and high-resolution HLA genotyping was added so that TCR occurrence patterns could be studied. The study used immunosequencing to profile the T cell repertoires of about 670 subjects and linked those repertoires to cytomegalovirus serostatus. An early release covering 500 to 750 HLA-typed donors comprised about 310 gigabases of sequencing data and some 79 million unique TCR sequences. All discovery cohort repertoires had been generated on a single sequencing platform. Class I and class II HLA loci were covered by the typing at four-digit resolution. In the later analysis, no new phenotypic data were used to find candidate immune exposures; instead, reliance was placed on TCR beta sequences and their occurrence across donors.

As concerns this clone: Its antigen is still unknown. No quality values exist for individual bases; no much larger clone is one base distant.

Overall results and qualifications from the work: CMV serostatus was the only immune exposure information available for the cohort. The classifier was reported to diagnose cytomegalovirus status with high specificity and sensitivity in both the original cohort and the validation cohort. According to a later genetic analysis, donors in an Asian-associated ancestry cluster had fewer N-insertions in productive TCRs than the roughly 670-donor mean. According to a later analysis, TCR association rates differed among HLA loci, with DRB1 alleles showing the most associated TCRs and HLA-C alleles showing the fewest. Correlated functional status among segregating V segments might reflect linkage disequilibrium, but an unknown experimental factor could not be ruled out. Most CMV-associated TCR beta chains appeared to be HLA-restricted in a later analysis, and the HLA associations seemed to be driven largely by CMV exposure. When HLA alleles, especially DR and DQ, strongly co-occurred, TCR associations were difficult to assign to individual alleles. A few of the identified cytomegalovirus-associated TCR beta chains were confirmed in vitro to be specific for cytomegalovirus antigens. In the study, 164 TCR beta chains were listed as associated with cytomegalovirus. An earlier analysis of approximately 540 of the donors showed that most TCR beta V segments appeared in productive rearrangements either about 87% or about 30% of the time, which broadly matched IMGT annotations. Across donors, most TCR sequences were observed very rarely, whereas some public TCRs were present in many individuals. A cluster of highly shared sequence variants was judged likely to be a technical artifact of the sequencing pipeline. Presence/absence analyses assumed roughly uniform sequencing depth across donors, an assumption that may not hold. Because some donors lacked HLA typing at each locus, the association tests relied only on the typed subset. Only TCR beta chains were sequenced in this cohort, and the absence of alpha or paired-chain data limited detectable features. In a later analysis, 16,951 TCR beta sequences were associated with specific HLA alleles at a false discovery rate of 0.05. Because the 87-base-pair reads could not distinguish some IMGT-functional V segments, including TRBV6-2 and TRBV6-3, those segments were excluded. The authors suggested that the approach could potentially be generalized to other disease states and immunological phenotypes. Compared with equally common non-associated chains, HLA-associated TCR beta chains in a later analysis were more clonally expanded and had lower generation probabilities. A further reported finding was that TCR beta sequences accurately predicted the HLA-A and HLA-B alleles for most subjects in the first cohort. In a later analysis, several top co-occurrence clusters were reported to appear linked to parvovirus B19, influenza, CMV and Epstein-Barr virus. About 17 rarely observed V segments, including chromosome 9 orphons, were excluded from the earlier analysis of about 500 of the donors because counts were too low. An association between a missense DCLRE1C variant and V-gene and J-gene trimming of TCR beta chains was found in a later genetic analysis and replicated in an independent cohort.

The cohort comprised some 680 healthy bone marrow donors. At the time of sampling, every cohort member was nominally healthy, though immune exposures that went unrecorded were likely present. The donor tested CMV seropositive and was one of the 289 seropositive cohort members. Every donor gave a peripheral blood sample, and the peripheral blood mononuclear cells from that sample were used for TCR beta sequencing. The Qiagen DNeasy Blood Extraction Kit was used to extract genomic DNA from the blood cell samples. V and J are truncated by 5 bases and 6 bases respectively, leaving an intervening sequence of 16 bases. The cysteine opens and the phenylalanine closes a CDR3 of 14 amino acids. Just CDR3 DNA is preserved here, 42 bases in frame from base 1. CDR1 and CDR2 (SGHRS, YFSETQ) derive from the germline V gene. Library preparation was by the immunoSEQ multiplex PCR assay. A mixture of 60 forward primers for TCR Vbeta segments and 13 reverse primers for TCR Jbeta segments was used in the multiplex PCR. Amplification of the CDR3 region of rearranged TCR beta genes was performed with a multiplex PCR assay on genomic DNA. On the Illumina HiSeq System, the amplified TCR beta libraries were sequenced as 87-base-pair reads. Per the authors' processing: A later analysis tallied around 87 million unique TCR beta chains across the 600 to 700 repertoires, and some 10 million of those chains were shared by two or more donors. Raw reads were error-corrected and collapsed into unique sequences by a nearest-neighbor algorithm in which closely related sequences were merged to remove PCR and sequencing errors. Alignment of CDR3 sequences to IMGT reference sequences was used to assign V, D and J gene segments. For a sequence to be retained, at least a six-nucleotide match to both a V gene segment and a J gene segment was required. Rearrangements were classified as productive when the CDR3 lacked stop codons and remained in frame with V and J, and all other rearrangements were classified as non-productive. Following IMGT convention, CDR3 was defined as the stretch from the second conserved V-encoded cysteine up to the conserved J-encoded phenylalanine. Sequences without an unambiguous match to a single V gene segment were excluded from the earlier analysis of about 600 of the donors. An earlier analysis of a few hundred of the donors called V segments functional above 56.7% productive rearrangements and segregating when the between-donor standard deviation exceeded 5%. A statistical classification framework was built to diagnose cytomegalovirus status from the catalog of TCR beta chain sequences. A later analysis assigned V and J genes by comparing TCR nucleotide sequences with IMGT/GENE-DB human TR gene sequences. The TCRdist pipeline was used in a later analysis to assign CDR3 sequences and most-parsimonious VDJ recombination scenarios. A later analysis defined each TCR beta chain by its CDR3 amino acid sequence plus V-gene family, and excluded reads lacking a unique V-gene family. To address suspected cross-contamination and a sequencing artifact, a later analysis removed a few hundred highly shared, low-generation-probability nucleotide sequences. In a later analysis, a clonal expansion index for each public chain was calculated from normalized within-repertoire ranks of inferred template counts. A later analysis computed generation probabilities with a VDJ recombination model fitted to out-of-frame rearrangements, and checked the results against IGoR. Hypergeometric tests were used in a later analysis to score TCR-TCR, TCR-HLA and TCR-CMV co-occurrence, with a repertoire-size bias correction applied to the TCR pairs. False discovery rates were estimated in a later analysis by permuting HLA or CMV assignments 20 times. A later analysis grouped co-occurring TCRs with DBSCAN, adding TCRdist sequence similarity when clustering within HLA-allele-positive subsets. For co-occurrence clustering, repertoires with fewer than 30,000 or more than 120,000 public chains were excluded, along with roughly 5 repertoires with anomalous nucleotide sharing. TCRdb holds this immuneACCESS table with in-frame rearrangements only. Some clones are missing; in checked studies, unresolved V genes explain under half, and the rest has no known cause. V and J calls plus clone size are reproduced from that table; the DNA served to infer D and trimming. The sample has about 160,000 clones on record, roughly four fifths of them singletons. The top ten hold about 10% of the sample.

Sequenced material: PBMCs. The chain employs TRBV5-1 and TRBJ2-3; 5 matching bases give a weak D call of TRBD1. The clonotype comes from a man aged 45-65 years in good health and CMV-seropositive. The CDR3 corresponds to CASSSHTGVDTQYF. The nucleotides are TGCGCCAGCAGTTCCCATACAGGAGTGGATACGCAGTATTTT.